A selection of T cell receptor beta chains follows, all from one sample in a study of control samples from healthy donors and cancer patients. Assay: immunoSEQ multiplex PCR; the TCRdb copy retains only in-frame clones and omits some. This table has nearly 35,000 clones, roughly 92% appearing once. Sequencing used PBMCs. These receptor sequences come from a man aged 40-55 years with colorectal cancer. CDR3s include the opening cysteine and the closing phenylalanine or tryptophan. A D gene is named only where the DNA matches it firmly. Part of the rows lack a size; the others show once, few, many or a class for expanded clones.

V	length	size	D	J	DNA	CDR3
TRBV2	13	once	.	TRBJ2-7	TGTGCCAGCAGTATTAATCGGTTCCACGAGCAGTACTTC	CASSINRFHEQYF
TRBV5-4	13	.	.	TRBJ1-2	TGTGCCAGCAGCTTGGCCGGGGGGTACGGCTACACCTTC	CASSLAGGYGYTF
TRBV6-5	13	.	.	TRBJ1-2	TGTGCCAGCAGTTCAGGGATTAACTATGGCTACACCTTC	CASSSGINYGYTF
TRBV10-1	19	few	TRBD1	TRBJ1-3	TGCGCCAGCACCGAGAGGGGTAATTACAGGGGAATGTCTGGAAACACCATATATTTT	CASTERGNYRGMSGNTIYF
TRBV3-1/TRBV3-2	18	.	TRBD1	TRBJ2-2	TGTGCCAGCAGCCCATTAGGACAGGGGATTAGCTTTGCCGGGGAGCTGTTTTTT	CASSPLGQGISFAGELFF
TRBV18	13	.	.	TRBJ2-1	TGTGCCAGCTCACCCTTGGGGGTCAATGAGCAGTTCTTC	CASSPLGVNEQFF
TRBV4-3	15	.	.	TRBJ1-5	TGCGCCAGCAGCCAAGATACGGGGGACGGGGAGCCCCAGCATTTT	CASSQDTGDGEPQHF
TRBV5-1	13	.	.	TRBJ1-1	TGCGCCAGCAGCCCCGGGACTTCCATGGGAGCTTTCTTT	CASSPGTSMGAFF
TRBV12-3/TRBV12-4	13	.	.	TRBJ2-7	TGTGCCAGCAGTTTAGGGGACGCCTACGAGCAGTACTTC	CASSLGDAYEQYF
TRBV24-1	19	.	TRBD1	TRBJ1-5	TGTGCCACCAGTGAGATATTAGGGACAGGGGGCGAAGGAAATCAGCCCCAGCATTTT	CATSEILGTGGEGNQPQHF
TRBV18	14	.	.	TRBJ1-2	TGTGCCAGCTCACCCTTAGAGGGGGGCGGTGGCTACACCTTC	CASSPLEGGGGYTF
TRBV7-3	15	.	.	TRBJ2-1	TGTGCCAGCAGCTTAAGGTACCAGGGTCTGACTGAGCAGTTCTTC	CASSLRYQGLTEQFF
TRBV7-2	15	.	TRBD1	TRBJ1-3	TGTGCCAGCAGCTTAGACAGGGGGCCTGGAAACACCATATATTTT	CASSLDRGPGNTIYF